A selection of T cell receptor beta chains follows, all from one sample in a study of T cells in localized non-small cell lung cancer. Libraries were prepared by immunoSEQ multiplex PCR; TCRdb keeps only in-frame clonotypes and omits some of them. The repertoire includes tens of thousands of clones, about 91% of them detected once, and about 9.5% sits in the top ten. The specimen comprised peripheral blood mononuclear cells, sampled before any cancer treatment. The receptors were sampled from a woman aged 40-75 years with stage III lung adenocarcinoma. Both conserved end residues are part of each CDR3. Each record gives: clone size, D gene, J gene, V gene, CDR3 protein, CDR3 DNA. D genes are given only for firm matches. Some rows mark clone size as missing; the rest say once, few, many or name a class of expanded clone.

>.|.|TRBJ1-2|TRBV29-1
CSAQDLRRGYGYTF
TGCAGCGCCCAAGACCTACGCAGGGGTTATGGCTACACCTTC
>.|.|TRBJ1-1|TRBV5-1
CASSPPGTSTEAFF
TGCGCCAGCAGCCCCCCGGGGACGAGCACTGAAGCTTTCTTT
>.|TRBD1|TRBJ2-7|TRBV5-4
CASSPGQFYEQYF
TGTGCCAGCAGCCCGGGACAGTTCTACGAGCAGTACTTC
>.|.|TRBJ2-2|TRBV5-1
CASKRGNTGELFF
TGCGCCAGCAAACGGGGAAACACCGGGGAGCTGTTTTTT
>.|TRBD2|TRBJ2-5|TRBV6-5
CASSYGGVRETQYF
TGTGCCAGCAGTTACGGGGGGGTGCGGGAGACCCAGTACTTC
>.|.|TRBJ1-3|TRBV18
CASSPASNSGNTIYF
TGTGCCAGCTCCCCAGCTTCCAACTCTGGAAACACCATATATTTT
>.|TRBD1|TRBJ1-5|TRBV2
CASSEDRYSNQPQHF
TGTGCCAGCAGTGAGGACAGGTATAGCAATCAGCCCCAGCATTTT
>once|.|TRBJ2-1|TRBV11-2
CASSPSGRSNEQFF
TGTGCCAGCAGCCCTAGTGGCAGATCAAATGAGCAGTTCTTC
>.|.|TRBJ2-7|TRBV4-2
CASSQYLLASYEQYF
TGTGCCAGCAGCCAATATCTCCTAGCGTCCTACGAGCAGTACTTC
>.|.|TRBJ2-2|TRBV7-2
CASTQGRNTGELFF
TGTGCCAGCACGCAGGGACGGAACACCGGGGAGCTGTTTTTT
>.|.|TRBJ1-1|TRBV6-5
CASSYSIGGDTEAFF
TGTGCCAGCAGTTACTCGATAGGTGGGGACACTGAAGCTTTCTTT
>.|.|TRBJ2-1|TRBV5-1
CASSDRDASYNEQFF
TGCGCCAGCAGCGACCGGGACGCGTCCTACAATGAGCAGTTCTTC
>.|.|TRBJ1-1|TRBV27
CASSLGWNTEAFF
TGTGCCAGCAGTTTAGGTTGGAACACTGAAGCTTTCTTT
>.|TRBD1|TRBJ1-2|TRBV6-5
CASSYPGTASYTF
TGTGCCAGCAGTTACCCGGGGACAGCCAGCTACACCTTC
>once|.|TRBJ2-2|TRBV19
CASRTRGANTGELFF
TGTGCCAGTAGGACCAGGGGTGCGAACACCGGGGAGCTGTTTTTT
>.|TRBD1|TRBJ2-2|TRBV4-1
CASSQGRQGANTGELFF
TGCGCCAGCAGCCAAGGCAGACAGGGGGCGAACACCGGGGAGCTGTTTTTT
>few|.|TRBJ1-2|TRBV11-3
CASSQSGNGYTF
TGTGCCAGCAGCCAGTCCGGGAATGGCTACACCTTC
>.|TRBD2|TRBJ2-7|TRBV27
CASSLHGTSGTYEQYF
TGTGCCAGCAGCTTACATGGGACTAGCGGGACCTACGAGCAGTACTTC
>.|.|TRBJ1-2|TRBV18
CASSPEAGVLNYGYTF
TGTGCCAGCTCACCGGAGGCCGGAGTCCTTAACTATGGCTACACCTTC
>.|.|TRBJ2-3|TRBV2
CASRIPQGGGTDTQYF
TGTGCCAGCAGGATCCCCCAGGGTGGAGGGACAGATACGCAGTATTTT
>.|TRBD2|TRBJ2-3|TRBV7-8
CASSKAGGTDTQYF
TGTGCCAGCAGCAAAGCGGGGGGCACAGATACGCAGTATTTT
>.|TRBD1|TRBJ1-2|TRBV11-2
CASSLESDRSNYGYTF
TGTGCCAGCAGCTTAGAATCGGACAGGAGTAACTATGGCTACACCTTC
>once|.|TRBJ1-1|TRBV6-5
CASSYEGLDTEAFF
TGTGCCAGCAGTTACGAGGGGCTAGACACTGAAGCTTTCTTT
>.|TRBD2|TRBJ2-5|TRBV7-8
CASSLHGSGRRETQYF
TGTGCCAGCAGCTTACATGGTAGCGGGAGAAGAGAGACCCAGTACTTC
>.|.|TRBJ2-1|TRBV30
CAWGTYREDHPYNEQFF
TGTGCCTGGGGGACTTACAGGGAGGACCACCCCTACAATGAGCAGTTCTTC
>once|.|TRBJ1-2|TRBV5-4
CASSLGQVYGYTF
TGTGCCAGCAGCTTGGGCCAGGTCTATGGCTACACCTTC
>.|.|TRBJ2-7|TRBV5-1
CASSLAAAGRSYEQYF
TGCGCCAGCAGCTTGGCTGCGGCGGGGCGCTCCTACGAGCAGTACTTC
>.|.|TRBJ2-7|TRBV28
CASRPLGGYEQYF
TGTGCCAGCAGGCCCTTGGGGGGTTACGAGCAGTACTTC
>.|.|TRBJ2-7|TRBV7-2
CASSPDYEQYF
TGTGCCAGCAGCCCCGACTACGAGCAGTACTTC
>.|TRBD2|TRBJ2-7|TRBV5-4
CASSLAGEAYEQYF
TGTGCCAGCAGCCTAGCGGGAGAGGCCTACGAGCAGTACTTC
>.|TRBD1|TRBJ1-5|TRBV19
CASSGAGTGQNQPQHF
TGTGCCAGTAGTGGAGCCGGGACAGGGCAAAATCAGCCCCAGCATTTT
>.|TRBD1|TRBJ2-3|TRBV27
CASSWTGFADTQYF
TGTGCCAGCAGTTGGACAGGGTTCGCAGATACGCAGTATTTT
>.|.|TRBJ2-7|TRBV9
CASSPPSYEQYF
TGTGCCAGCAGCCCCCCCTCCTACGAGCAGTACTTC
>.|.|TRBJ1-3|TRBV6-1
CASSDGSSGNTIYF
TGTGCCAGCAGTGATGGGAGCTCTGGAAACACCATATATTTT
>.|.|TRBJ2-3|TRBV15
CATSTGVGTDTQYF
TGTGCCACCAGCACGGGAGTCGGGACAGATACGCAGTATTTT
>.|.|TRBJ1-3|TRBV2
CASSEGTSSGNTIYF
TGTGCCAGCAGTGAGGGAACCAGCTCTGGAAACACCATATATTTT
>.|TRBD2|TRBJ2-3|TRBV27
CASSPSSGESTDTQYF
TGTGCCAGCAGTCCCTCTAGCGGGGAAAGCACAGATACGCAGTATTTT
>.|.|TRBJ2-2|TRBV7-6
CASSLGHTGELFF
TGTGCCAGCAGCTTGGGTCATACCGGGGAGCTGTTTTTT
>.|.|TRBJ2-5|TRBV6-6
CASSSPGGETQYF
TGTGCCAGCAGTTCTCCCGGGGGCGAGACCCAGTACTTC
>few|TRBD2|TRBJ2-3|TRBV2
CAGGLAGGTDTQYF
TGTGCCGGAGGACTAGCGGGGGGCACAGATACGCAGTATTTT
>.|TRBD1|TRBJ1-4|TRBV6-1
CASSEGTGFEKLFF
TGTGCCAGCAGTGAAGGGACAGGGTTTGAAAAACTGTTTTTT
>few|.|TRBJ1-6|TRBV5-1
CASSLSDPVNSPLHF
TGCGCCAGCAGCCTTAGTGATCCAGTTAATTCACCCCTCCACTTT
>.|.|TRBJ1-2|TRBV5-4
CASSLASRRGDGYTF
TGTGCCAGCAGCTTGGCGTCTCGACGGGGGGATGGCTACACCTTC
>.|TRBD2|TRBJ2-1|TRBV6-5
CASSYIGLAGYNEQFF
TGTGCCAGCAGTTATATAGGACTAGCGGGGTACAATGAGCAGTTCTTC
>.|.|TRBJ2-7|TRBV6-5
CASSYSSGSLHEQYF
TGTGCCAGCAGTTACTCGAGCGGCTCGTTGCACGAGCAGTACTTC
>.|.|TRBJ2-2|TRBV5-1
CASSLDSSSGELFF
TGCGCCAGCAGCTTGGACAGCTCCTCCGGGGAGCTGTTTTTT
>.|.|TRBJ1-4|TRBV6-1
CASSGKVTGWREKLFF
TGTGCCAGCAGTGGAAAGGTGACAGGCTGGAGGGAAAAACTGTTTTTT
>.|TRBD1|TRBJ1-2|TRBV7-3
CASSLMTGYGYTF
TGTGCCAGCAGCCTGATGACAGGGTACGGCTACACCTTC
>.|.|TRBJ2-4|TRBV25-1
CASRATSGLAKNIQYF
TGTGCCAGCAGAGCGACATCCGGGTTAGCCAAAAACATTCAGTACTTC
>.|TRBD2|TRBJ2-7|TRBV2
CATKNRLAGSYEQYF
TGTGCCACCAAGAATAGACTAGCGGGGTCCTACGAGCAGTACTTC